The sequence of this T cell receptor beta chain was determined in a study of CD8+ T cells in alopecia areata. Whole-study context: Patients received oral tofacitinib, 5 to 10 mg twice daily, for moderate-to-severe alopecia areata.

Germline V gene sequence: CDR1 SGHRS, CDR2 YFSETQ. CDR3 size: 17 residues. The trim removed 4 bases at V and 1 base at J, leaving 11 bases unmatched. The sequencing template was cDNA reverse transcribed from extracted RNA. The protocol was immunoSEQ multiplex PCR, while the TCRdb copy is restricted to in-frame clones and leaves out a portion. Of roughly 250,000 clones listed, about 68% were seen once; the top ten hold around 1.2%. V is TRBV5-1 and J is TRBJ2-3, with 8 bases that match TRBD2. The TCR sequence derives from a human donor with alopecia areata. The sample in question was CD4+ T cells sorted from blood, obtained at week 0. The CDR3 DNA follows: TGCGCCAGCAGCCCCATAGCGGGGAGACCCCGCACAGATACGCAGTATTTT. Translating it yields CASSPIAGRPRTDTQYF.